The sequence of this T cell receptor beta chain was determined in a study of blood T cell repertoires in COVID-19. During active infection, Seattle patients enrolled and were then monitored through disease. The CDR3 sequence is 14 residues long. V was cut by 2 bases and J by 2 bases, with 9 bases left in between. Germline CDR1 reads SGHTA; CDR2 reads FQGNSA. In the original processing: Amplifying reference gene primers gave estimates of nucleated cell counts. Data came from immunoSEQ multiplex PCR; TCRdb stores just in-frame clones and leaves some out. V, J and clone size derive from that table, while D and trimming were established from the DNA sequence. The table lists over 250,000 clones, about 90% of them singletons.

This chain joins TRBV7-2 and TRBJ1-2; D uncertain. The sequenced sample consisted of peripheral blood. This receptor was taken from a woman aged 45-65 years with COVID-19, enrolled during active disease. This chain's CDR3 is CASSLLQINYGYTF. In nucleotides, the CDR3 is TGTGCCAGCAGCTTACTACAGATCAACTATGGCTACACCTTC.